This entry lists 3 T cell receptor beta chains sequenced from one sample in a study of blood T cell repertoires in COVID-19. Sequencing was performed with immunoSEQ multiplex PCR; in TCRdb, only in-frame clones are kept and a portion is missing. The sample has under 250,000 clones; just under 90% are singletons. What was sequenced was PBMCs or T cells enriched from blood (not recorded which). These receptors all come from a woman in her 30s with acute COVID-19.

The chain uses TRBV7-6 and TRBJ1-1; no firm D call. The V gene's germline CDR1 is SGHVS and CDR2 FNYEAQ. The length of the CDR3 is 15 residues. V dropped 0 bases and J dropped 1 base, with 9 bases sitting between them. CDR3 region: CASSLAIDSNTEAFF. CDR3 sequence (DNA): TGTGCCAGCAGCTTAGCAATAGATTCGAACACTGAAGCTTTCTTT. Full variable domain (missing parts from reference TRBV7-6 and TRBJ1-1): GAGVSQSPRYKVTKRGQDVALRCDPISGHVSLYWYRQALGQGPEFLTYFNYEAQQDKSGLPNDRFSAERPEGSISTLTIQRTEQRDSAMYRCASSLAIDSNTEAFFGQGTRLTVV.

The chain is built from TRBV18 and TRBJ2-6; the D gene is possibly TRBD1 (6 bases). V lost 3 bases and J 0 bases, leaving 12 bases between the germline ends. Germline V CDR1 and CDR2: KGHSH, LQKENI. The CDR3 totals 17 residues. The CDR3 DNA is TGTGCCAGCTCACCTGGGACATACTTCTCTGGGGCCAACGTCCTGACTTTC. Translated, it gives CASSPGTYFSGANVLTF.

The chain employs TRBV25-1 and TRBJ1-5, with 10 bases lining up with TRBD1. Germline CDR1 is MGHDK and CDR2 is SYGVNS. V lost 2 bases, J lost 2 bases, and 0 bases stayed unmatched. The CDR3 covers 15 residues. CDR3 nucleotide sequence: TGTGCCAGCAGTGAAGGACAGGGGGGCAATCAGCCCCAGCATTTT. Its translation is CASSEGQGGNQPQHF.